Each of the 2 T cell receptor beta chains below was sequenced from the same sample in a study of regulatory T cells in long-lasting Graves disease. Arm-PCR of CDR3 regions and iRepertoire HTBI primers were the basis on which TCR beta libraries were built. From the multiplex PCR reads, TCRdb called clonotypes with MiXCR, one entry per CDR3 protein. The sample has about 470,000 distinct CDR3 sequences; roughly 21% are singletons. The time point was: persistent/refractory GD, antithyroid drugs over 5 years with positive TRAb. TCR sequences were obtained from RNA taken from PBMCs. The material sequenced was peripheral blood mononuclear cells (PBMCs), taken when the disease was refractory, from a patient treated with antithyroid drugs. The receptors come from a female donor with Graves disease.

CDR3 residues: CASSPGQASSYNSPLHF. CDR3 DNA sequence: TGTGCCAGCAGCCCGGGACAGGCATCCTCCTATAATTCACCCCTCCACTTT. The chain employs TRBV6-1 and TRBJ1-6; 8 bases agree with TRBD1. There are 17 residues in the CDR3. J was trimmed by 0 bases and V by 6 bases; bases with no gene match: 7. Germline CDR1 is MNHNS and CDR2 is SASEGT.

This clonotype appeared a few times. The J gene is TRBJ2-3, the V gene TRBV28, with D possibly TRBD1 on 6 matching bases. Trimming pared 2 bases from V and 2 bases from J, leaving 17 bases between. The CDR3 runs to 17 residues. The germline CDR1 and CDR2 sequences are MDHEN and SYDVKM. For the CDR3, the DNA is TGTGCCAGCAGTTTAAAGCTGGACAGTCAGATCACAGATACGCAGTATTTT. It codes for CASSLKLDSQITDTQYF.